A selection of T cell receptor beta chains follows, all from one sample in a study of monozygotic twins with inflammatory bowel disease. Following a re-call of the 5' RACE reads, TCRdb has one entry per CDR3 protein and lacks DNA. The table lists a few hundred thousand distinct CDR3 sequences. The sequenced material came from blood. The origin of the receptors is a human donor with ulcerative colitis or Crohn's disease, or a healthy co-twin of an affected twin (not recorded which). CDR3s include the opening cysteine and the closing phenylalanine or tryptophan.

TRBJ2-2,TRBV3-1,CASSNRGPGELFF
TRBJ1-6,TRBV20-1,CSARGARNNSPLHF
TRBJ1-4,TRBV12-3/TRBV12-4,CASSSTALPGKLFF
TRBJ2-7,TRBV12-3/TRBV12-4,CASSLVPGGLYEQYF
TRBJ1-5,TRBV9,CASSVGGYGSNQPQHF
TRBJ2-5,TRBV7-2,CASSFRKWGRVQETQYF
TRBJ2-2,TRBV25-1,CASRGSGELFF
TRBJ2-5,TRBV29-1,CSVQSSGGTETQYF
TRBJ2-3,TRBV7-9,CASSSYFADTQYF
TRBJ1-2,TRBV20-1,CSAPRQGVDGYTF
TRBJ1-4,TRBV7-9,CASSLSVLPANEKLFF
TRBJ1-2,TRBV5-1,CASSLDGLNYGYTF